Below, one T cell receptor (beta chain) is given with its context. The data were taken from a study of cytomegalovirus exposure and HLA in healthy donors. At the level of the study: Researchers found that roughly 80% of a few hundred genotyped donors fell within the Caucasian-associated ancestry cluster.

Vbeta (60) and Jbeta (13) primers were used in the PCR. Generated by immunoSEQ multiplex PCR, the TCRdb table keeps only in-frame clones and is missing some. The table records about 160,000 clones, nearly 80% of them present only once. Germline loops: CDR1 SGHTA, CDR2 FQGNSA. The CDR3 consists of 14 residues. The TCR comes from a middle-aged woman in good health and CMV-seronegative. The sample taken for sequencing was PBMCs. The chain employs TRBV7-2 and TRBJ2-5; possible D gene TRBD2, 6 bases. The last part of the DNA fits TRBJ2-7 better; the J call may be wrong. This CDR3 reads CASSLGPGRYEQYF. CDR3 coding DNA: TGTGCCAGCAGCTTAGGCCCAGGGAGGTACGAGCAGTACTTC.